Following are 5 T cell receptor beta chains from one sample sequenced in a study of CD8+CD57+ T cells in acquired aplastic anemia. The template used for profiling TCR beta VDJ and CDR3 was genomic DNA. MiXCR was run by TCRdb on the reads, yielding one entry per CDR3 protein. The sample shows about 220,000 distinct CDR3 sequences, almost 35% of them seen only once. Sequenced: sorted CD4+, CD8+, or CD8+CD57+ T cells (not recorded which) from PBMCs. Receptors were obtained from a human donor in good health, serving as a control.

The chain has TRBV6-5 and TRBJ1-2; D is ambiguous. Trimming took off 8 bases at V and 4 bases at J, with 14 bases between the two ends. CDR3 length: 13 amino acids. Germline-derived CDR1 and CDR2 are MNHEY and SVGAGI. The CDR3 protein is CASGYEGGYGYTF. The CDR3 bases are TGTGCCAGCGGGTACGAGGGCGGCTATGGCTACACCTTC.

The rearrangement links TRBV3-1 to TRBJ2-5; tentatively, D is TRBD2 (6 bases). The CDR3 contains 16 residues. Between the trimmed V and J ends, which lost 1 base and 3 bases, there was a span of 15 bases. Germline V gene lookup returns CDR1 LGHDT and CDR2 YNNKEL (reference sequence). As DNA, the CDR3 is TGTGCCAGCAGCCAAGGGCTGGGAGGAGGTGAAGAGACCCAGTACTTC. Residues: CASSQGLGGGEETQYF.

The genes are TRBV3-1 and TRBJ1-6, with D tentatively TRBD1 (6 bases). V lost 2 bases and J lost 10, with 18 bases in between. Germline V gene sequence: CDR1 LGHDT, CDR2 YNNKEL (reference sequence). The CDR3 covers 16 residues. CDR3 coding DNA: TGTGCCAGCAGCCAAAACCATTTGGGGGCAGGCTCACCCCTCCACTTT. It translates to CASSQNHLGAGSPLHF.

This clonotype was seen only a few times. This chain connects TRBV12-3 or TRBV12-4 to TRBJ1-2; 11 bases agree with TRBD1. The length of the CDR3 is 16 residues. V shed 6 bases, J shed 7 bases, and the junction held 13 bases outside the gene matches. The CDR3 coding sequence is TGTGCCAGCAGCCTACTGCGGACAGGGGGCTCTGGTGGCTACACCTTC. It specifies CASSLLRTGGSGGYTF.

The chain is built from TRBV6-1 and TRBJ2-7, with D tentatively TRBD1 (5 bases). The J call is doubtful: the DNA matches TRBJ1-2 better. Germline V gives CDR1 MNHNS, CDR2 SASEGT. The CDR3 runs to 11 residues. CDR3 in DNA: TGTGCCAGCAGTAGACAGTATGGCTACACCTTC. Protein product: CASSRQYGYTF.